This T cell receptor (beta chain) was captured in a study of blood T cell repertoires in COVID-19. The wider study: Whether acute or convalescent, the COVID-19 samples came from the United States, Italy and Spain.

The length of the CDR3 is 15 residues. Germline CDR1 reads MNHEY; CDR2 reads SMNVEV (reference sequence). Trimming took 6 bases from V and 5 from J, leaving 16 bases between them. Authors' methods: Counts of nucleated cells, estimated from reference gene primer amplification, were obtained. Sequencing was performed with immunoSEQ multiplex PCR; in TCRdb, only in-frame clones are kept and a portion is missing. V and J calls and clone size are those listed in that table; D and trimming were worked out from the DNA. The sample shows approximately 82,000 clones, approximately 86% of them seen only once. The origin of this receptor is a woman aged 70-85 years with active or convalescent COVID-19. The sequencing sample was made of peripheral blood. The chain links TRBV27 to TRBJ1-4; weak D call: TRBD1 (5 bases). The CDR3 loop is CASRPGGRRNEKLFF. Here the CDR3 DNA reads TGTGCCAGCAGGCCGGGGGGACGGCGAAATGAAAAACTGTTTTTT.